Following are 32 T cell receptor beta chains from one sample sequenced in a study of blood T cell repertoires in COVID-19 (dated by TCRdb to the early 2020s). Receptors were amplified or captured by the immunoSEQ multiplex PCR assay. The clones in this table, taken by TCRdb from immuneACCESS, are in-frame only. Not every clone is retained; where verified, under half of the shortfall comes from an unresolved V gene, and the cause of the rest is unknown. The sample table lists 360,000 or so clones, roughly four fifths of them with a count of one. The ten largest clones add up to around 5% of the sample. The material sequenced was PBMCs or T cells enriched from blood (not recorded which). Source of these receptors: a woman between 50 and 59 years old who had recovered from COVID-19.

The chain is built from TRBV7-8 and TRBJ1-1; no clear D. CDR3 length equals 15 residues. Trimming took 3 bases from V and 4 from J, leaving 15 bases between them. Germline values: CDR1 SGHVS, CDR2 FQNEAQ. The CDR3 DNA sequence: TGTGCCAGCAGCTTCCCTCCGGCGGGAGCCACTGAAGCTTTCTTT. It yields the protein CASSFPPAGATEAFF.

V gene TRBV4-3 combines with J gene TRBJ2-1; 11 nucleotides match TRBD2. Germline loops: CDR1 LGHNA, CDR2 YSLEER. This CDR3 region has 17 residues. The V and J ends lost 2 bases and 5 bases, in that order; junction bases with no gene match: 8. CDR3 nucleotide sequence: TGCGCCAGCAGCCAAAGAACTAGCGGGAGTAATAACAATGAGCAGTTCTTC. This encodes CASSQRTSGSNNNEQFF.

CDR3 loop: CASSPAGTRVFTDTQYF. The CDR3 DNA reads as TGTGCCAGCAGTCCGGCCGGGACTAGAGTTTTCACAGATACGCAGTATTTT. The J gene is TRBJ2-3, the V gene TRBV6-6; TRBD2 matches 8 bases. The CDR3 is 17 residues long. CDR1 is MNHNY and CDR2 is SVGAGI in the germline V gene (reference sequence). The trim removed 5 bases at V and 2 bases at J, leaving 12 bases unmatched.

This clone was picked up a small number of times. The chain's CDR3 is CASSLLAGISNYGYTF. The CDR3 DNA is TGTGCCAGCAGTTTATTAGCAGGGATTTCTAACTATGGCTACACCTTC. The chain links TRBV28 to TRBJ1-2; tentative D call: TRBD1 (5 bases). Germline CDR1 MDHEN, CDR2 SYDVKM. The V end lost 1 base, the J end lost 0 bases, and 12 bases lay between the germline ends. The CDR3 is made up of 16 amino acids.

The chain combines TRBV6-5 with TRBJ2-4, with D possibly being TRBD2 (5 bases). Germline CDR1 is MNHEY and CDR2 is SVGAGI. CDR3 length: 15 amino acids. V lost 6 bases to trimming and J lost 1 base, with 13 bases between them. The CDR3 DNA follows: TGTGCCAGCAGCCAACAGAGGGTGGCCAAAAACATTCAGTACTTC. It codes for CASSQQRVAKNIQYF.

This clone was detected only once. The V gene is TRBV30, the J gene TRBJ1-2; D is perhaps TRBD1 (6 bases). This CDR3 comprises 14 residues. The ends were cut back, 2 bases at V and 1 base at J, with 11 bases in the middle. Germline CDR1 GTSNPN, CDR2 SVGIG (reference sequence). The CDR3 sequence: CAWSSSDSNYGYTF. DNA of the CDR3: TGTGCCTGGAGTTCTTCGGACAGTAACTATGGCTACACCTTC. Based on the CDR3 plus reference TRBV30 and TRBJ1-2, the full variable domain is SQTIHQWPATLVQPVGSPLSLECTVEGTSNPNLYWYRQAAGRGLQLLFYSVGIGQISSEVPQNLSASRPQDRQFILSSKKLLLSDSGFYLCAWSSSDSNYGYTFGSGTRLTVV.

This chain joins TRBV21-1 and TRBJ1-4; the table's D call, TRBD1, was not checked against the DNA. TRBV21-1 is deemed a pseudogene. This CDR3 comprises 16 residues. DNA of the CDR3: TGTGCCAGCAGCACCCTGGGGACAGGGGATAATGAAAAACTGTTTTTT. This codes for CASSTLGTGDNEKLFF.

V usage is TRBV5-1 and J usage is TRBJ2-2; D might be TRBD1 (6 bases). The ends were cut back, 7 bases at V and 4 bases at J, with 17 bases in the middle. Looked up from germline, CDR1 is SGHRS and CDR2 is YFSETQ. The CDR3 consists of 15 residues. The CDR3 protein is CASAGAGVVTGELFF. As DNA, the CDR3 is TGCGCCAGCGCTGGGGCAGGGGTTGTCACCGGGGAGCTGTTTTTT. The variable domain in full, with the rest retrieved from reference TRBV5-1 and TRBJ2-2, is KAGVTQTPRYLIKTRGQQVTLSCSPISGHRSVSWYQQTPGQGLQFLFEYFSETQRNKGNFPGRFSGRQFSNSRSEMNVSTLELGDSALYLCASAGAGVVTGELFFGEGSRLTVL.

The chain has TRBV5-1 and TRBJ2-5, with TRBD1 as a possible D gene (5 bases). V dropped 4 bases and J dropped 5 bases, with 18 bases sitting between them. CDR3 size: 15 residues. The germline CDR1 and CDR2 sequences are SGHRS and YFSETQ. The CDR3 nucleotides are TGCGCCAGCAGCCAGGACATCTTCTTGACGGAGACCCAGTACTTC. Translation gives CASSQDIFLTETQYF.

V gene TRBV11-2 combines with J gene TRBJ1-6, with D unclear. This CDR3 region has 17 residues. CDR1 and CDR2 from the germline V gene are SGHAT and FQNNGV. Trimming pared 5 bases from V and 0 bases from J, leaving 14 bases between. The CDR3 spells CASSALGVLSYNSPLHF. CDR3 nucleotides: TGTGCCAGCAGCGCATTGGGAGTACTCTCCTATAATTCACCCCTCCACTTT.

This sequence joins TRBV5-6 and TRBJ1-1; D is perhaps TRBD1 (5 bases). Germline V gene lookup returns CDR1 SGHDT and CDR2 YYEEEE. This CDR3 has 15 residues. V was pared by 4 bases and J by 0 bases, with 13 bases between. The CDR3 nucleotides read TGTGCCAGCAGCCCTGGGGGGTTCATGAACACTGAAGCTTTCTTT. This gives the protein CASSPGGFMNTEAFF.

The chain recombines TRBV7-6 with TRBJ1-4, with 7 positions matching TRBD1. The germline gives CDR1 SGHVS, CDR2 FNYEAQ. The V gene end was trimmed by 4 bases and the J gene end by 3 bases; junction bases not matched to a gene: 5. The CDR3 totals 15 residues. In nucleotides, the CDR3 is TGTGCCAGCAGCTCCCGGACAGGCCCTAATGAAAAACTGTTTTTT. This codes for CASSSRTGPNEKLFF.

The CDR3 region is CACPLDGGIYGYTF. In DNA, the CDR3 is TGTGCCTGCCCCCTGGACGGCGGGATCTATGGCTACACCTTC. The chain is built from TRBV30 and TRBJ1-2; D remains unclear. CDR1 is GTSNPN and CDR2 is SVGIG in the germline V gene (reference sequence). Deletions cut 6 bases from V and 4 bases from J, with 18 bases between. This CDR3 spans 14 amino acids.

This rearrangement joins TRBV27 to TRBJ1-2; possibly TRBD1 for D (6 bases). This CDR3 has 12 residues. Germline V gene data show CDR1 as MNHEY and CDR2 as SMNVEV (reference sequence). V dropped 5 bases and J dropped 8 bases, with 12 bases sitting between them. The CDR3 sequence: CASSRGGTGYTF. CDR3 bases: TGTGCCAGCAGTAGAGGGGGAACGGGCTACACCTTC.

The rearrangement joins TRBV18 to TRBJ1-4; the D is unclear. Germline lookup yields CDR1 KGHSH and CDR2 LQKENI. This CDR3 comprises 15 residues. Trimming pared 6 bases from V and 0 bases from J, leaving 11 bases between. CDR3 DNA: TGTGCCAGCTCCCTTTCACAGACAACTAATGAAAAACTGTTTTTT. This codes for CASSLSQTTNEKLFF.

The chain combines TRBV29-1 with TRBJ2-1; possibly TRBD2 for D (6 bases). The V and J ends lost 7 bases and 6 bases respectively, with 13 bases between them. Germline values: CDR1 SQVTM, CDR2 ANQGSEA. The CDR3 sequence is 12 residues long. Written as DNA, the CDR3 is TGCAGCGCCCCGGGGGATTTCAATGAGCAGTTCTTC. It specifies CSAPGDFNEQFF.

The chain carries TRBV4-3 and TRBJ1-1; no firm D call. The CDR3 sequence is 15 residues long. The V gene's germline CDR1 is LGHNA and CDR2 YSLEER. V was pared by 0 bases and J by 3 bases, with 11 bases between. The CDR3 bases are TGCGCCAGCAGCCAAGATCCGGGCGGGGACACTGAAGCTTTCTTT. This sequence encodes CASSQDPGGDTEAFF.

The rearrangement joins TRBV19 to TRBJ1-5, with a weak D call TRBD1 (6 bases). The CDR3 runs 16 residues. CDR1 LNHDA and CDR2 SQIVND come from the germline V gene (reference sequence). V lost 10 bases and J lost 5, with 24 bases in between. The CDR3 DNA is TGTGCCACCCCCTTGGTGGTTGGGGGGGCTGATCAGCCCCAGCATTTT. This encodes CATPLVVGGADQPQHF.

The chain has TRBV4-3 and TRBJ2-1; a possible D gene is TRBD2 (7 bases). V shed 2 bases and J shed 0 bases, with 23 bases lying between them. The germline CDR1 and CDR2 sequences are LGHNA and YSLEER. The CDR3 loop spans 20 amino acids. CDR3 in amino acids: CASSQHGSGGPTSSYNEQFF. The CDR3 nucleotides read TGCGCCAGCAGCCAACATGGTTCGGGGGGCCCTACGAGCTCCTACAATGAGCAGTTCTTC.

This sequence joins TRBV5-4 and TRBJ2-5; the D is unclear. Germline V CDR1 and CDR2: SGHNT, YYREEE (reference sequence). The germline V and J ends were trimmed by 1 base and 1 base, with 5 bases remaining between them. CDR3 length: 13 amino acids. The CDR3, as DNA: TGTGCCAGCAGCTTGCGCGTCCAAGAGACCCAGTACTTC. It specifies CASSLRVQETQYF.

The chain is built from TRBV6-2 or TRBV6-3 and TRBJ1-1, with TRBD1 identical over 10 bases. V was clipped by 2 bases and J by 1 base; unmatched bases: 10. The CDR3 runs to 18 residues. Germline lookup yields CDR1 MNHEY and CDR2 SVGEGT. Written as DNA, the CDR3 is TGTGCCAGCAGTTACGCGACAGGGGGCGCCGGAAGGAACACTGAAGCTTTCTTT. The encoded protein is CASSYATGGAGRNTEAFF.

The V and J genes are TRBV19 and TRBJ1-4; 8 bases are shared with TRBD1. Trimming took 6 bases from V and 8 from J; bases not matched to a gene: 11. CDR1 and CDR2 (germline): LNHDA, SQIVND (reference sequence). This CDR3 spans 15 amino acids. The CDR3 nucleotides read TGTGCCAGTAGCCCCCGGACAGGGAGTTTCGAAAAACTGTTTTTT. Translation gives CASSPRTGSFEKLFF. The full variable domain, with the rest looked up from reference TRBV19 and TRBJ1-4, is DGGITQSPKYLFRKEGQNVTLSCEQNLNHDAMYWYRQDPGQGLRLIYYSQIVNDFQKGDIAEGYSVSREKKESFPLTVTSAQKNPTAFYLCASSPRTGSFEKLFFGSGTQLSVL.

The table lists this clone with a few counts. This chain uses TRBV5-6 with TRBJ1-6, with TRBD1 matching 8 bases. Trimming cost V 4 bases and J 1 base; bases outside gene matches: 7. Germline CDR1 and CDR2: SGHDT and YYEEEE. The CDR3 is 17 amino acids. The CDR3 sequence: CASSTMTGASYNSPLHF. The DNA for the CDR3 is TGTGCCAGCAGCACCATGACAGGGGCGTCCTATAATTCACCCCTCCACTTT.

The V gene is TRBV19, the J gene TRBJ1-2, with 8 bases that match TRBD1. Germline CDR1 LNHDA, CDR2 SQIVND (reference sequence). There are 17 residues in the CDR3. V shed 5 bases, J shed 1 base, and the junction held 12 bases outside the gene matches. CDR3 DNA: TGTGCCAGTAGTCCGAGACAGGGGTTTGTCCTTAACTATGGCTACACCTTC. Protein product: CASSPRQGFVLNYGYTF. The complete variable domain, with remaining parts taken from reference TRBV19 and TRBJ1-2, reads DGGITQSPKYLFRKEGQNVTLSCEQNLNHDAMYWYRQDPGQGLRLIYYSQIVNDFQKGDIAEGYSVSREKKESFPLTVTSAQKNPTAFYLCASSPRQGFVLNYGYTFGSGTRLTVV.

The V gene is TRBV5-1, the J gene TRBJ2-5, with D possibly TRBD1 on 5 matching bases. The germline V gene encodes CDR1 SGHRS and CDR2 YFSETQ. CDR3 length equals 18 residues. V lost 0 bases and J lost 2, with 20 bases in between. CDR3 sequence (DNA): TGCGCCAGCAGCTTGGTTTGGTCGCCAGGGATGACACAAGAGACCCAGTACTTC. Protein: CASSLVWSPGMTQETQYF.

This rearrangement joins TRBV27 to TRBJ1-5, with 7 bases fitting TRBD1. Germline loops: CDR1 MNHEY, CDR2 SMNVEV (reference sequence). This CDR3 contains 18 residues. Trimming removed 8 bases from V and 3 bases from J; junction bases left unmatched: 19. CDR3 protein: CASVIEGTAKNFNQPQHF. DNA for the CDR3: TGTGCCAGCGTTATCGAAGGGACAGCGAAAAACTTCAATCAGCCCCAGCATTTT.

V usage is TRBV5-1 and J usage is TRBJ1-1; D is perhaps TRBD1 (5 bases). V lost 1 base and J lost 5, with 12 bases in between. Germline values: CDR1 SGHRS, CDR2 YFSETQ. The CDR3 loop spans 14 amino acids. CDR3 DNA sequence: TGCGCCAGCAGCTTGAGGGGTGAAGGTACTGAAGCTTTCTTT. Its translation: CASSLRGEGTEAFF.

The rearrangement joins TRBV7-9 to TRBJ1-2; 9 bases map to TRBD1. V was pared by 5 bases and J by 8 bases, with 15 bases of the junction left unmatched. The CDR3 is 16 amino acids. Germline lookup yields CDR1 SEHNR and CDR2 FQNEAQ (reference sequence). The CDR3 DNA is TGTGCCAGCAGCCCGATCGGGGACAGGGTGGGGTTCGGCTACACCTTC. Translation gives CASSPIGDRVGFGYTF.

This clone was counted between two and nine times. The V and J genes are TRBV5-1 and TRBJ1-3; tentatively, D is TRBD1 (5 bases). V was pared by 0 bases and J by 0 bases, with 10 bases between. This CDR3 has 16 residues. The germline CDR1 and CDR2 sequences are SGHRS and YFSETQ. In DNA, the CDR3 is TGCGCCAGCAGCTTGGGACAGACGAGCTCTGGAAACACCATATATTTT. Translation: CASSLGQTSSGNTIYF.

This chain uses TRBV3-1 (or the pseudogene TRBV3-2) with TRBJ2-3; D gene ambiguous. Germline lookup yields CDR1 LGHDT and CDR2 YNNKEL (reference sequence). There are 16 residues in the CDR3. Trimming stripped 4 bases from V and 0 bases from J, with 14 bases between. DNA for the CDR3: TGTGCCAGCAGCCGCCTAGGCGCACTTAGCACAGATACGCAGTATTTT. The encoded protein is CASSRLGALSTDTQYF.

The CDR3 nucleotides read TGTGCCAGCAGCGAGAGCATCAAAAACATTCAGTACTTC. It codes for CASSESIKNIQYF. This chain uses TRBV12-3 or TRBV12-4 with TRBJ2-4; D is unresolved. Trimming stripped 6 bases from V and 3 bases from J, with 9 bases between. The CDR3 has 13 residues.

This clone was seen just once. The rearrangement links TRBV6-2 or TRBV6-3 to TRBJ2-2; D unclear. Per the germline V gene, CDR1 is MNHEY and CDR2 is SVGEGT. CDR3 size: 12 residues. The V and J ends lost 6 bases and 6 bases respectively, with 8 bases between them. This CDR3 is CASSSFPGELFF. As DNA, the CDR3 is TGTGCCAGCAGCTCCTTTCCCGGGGAGCTGTTTTTT.